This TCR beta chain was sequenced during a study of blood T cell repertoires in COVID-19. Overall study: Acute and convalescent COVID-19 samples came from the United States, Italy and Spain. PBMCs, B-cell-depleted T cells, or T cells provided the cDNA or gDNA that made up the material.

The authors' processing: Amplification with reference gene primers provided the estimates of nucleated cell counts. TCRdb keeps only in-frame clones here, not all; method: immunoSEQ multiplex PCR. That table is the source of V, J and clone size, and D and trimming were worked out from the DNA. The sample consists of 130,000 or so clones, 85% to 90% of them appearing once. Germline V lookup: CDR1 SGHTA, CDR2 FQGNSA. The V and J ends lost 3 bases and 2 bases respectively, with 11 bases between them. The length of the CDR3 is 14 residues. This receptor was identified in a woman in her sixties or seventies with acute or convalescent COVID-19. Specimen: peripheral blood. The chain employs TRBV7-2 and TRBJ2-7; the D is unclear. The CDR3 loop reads CASSFLITAYEQYF. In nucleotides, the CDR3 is TGTGCCAGCAGCTTCCTGATTACAGCCTACGAGCAGTACTTC. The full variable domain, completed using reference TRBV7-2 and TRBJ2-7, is GAGVSQSPSNKVTEKGKDVELRCDPISGHTALYWYRQSLGQGLEFLIYFQGNSAPDKSGLPSDRFSAERTGGSVSTLTIQRTQQEDSAVYLCASSFLITAYEQYFGPGTRLTVT.